The 28 T cell receptor beta chains in this list originate from one sample, sequenced in a study of a mutant IDH1 vaccine in newly diagnosed glioma. Time point defined: baseline, week 1 (first vaccination visit). Sample treatment: pre-vaccination baseline after standard-of-care therapy. Profiled with immunoSEQ multiplex PCR; TCRdb holds only in-frame clones, not every one. This repertoire shows 30,000 or so clones, about 88% found once; its top ten account for around 4.8%. This sample comprised PBMCs, obtained from a glioma patient treated with radiotherapy, temozolomide or both. The source of these receptors is a woman aged 40 to 50 with glioma.

The chain uses TRBV27 and TRBJ1-3, with no clear D. CDR3 length: 11 residues. The V gene's germline CDR1 is MNHEY and CDR2 SMNVEV (reference sequence). Trimming left V 6 bases short and J 0 bases short, with 0 bases between. The CDR3, as DNA: TGTGCCAGCAGCTCTGGAAACACCATATATTTT. Its protein product is CASSSGNTIYF.

The rearrangement joins TRBV10-3 to TRBJ2-7; 8 bases are a match to TRBD1. Looked up from germline, CDR1 is ENHRY and CDR2 is SYGVKD. V shed 2 bases and J 4 bases; nucleotides not matched to a gene: 13. This CDR3 is 17 amino acids long. CDR3 region: CAISEIASRTGRYEQYF. The CDR3, as DNA: TGTGCCATCAGTGAGATAGCTTCTAGGACAGGGAGGTACGAGCAGTACTTC.

The rearrangement links TRBV7-9 to TRBJ2-1; D remains ambiguous. Trimming removed 0 bases from V and 2 bases from J, with 5 bases in between. Per the germline V gene, CDR1 is SEHNR and CDR2 is FQNEAQ (reference sequence). CDR3 length equals 14 residues. As DNA, the CDR3 is TGTGCCAGCAGCTTAGCTGGACCCTACAATGAGCAGTTCTTC. Encoded protein: CASSLAGPYNEQFF. The full variable domain, in which reference TRBV7-9 and TRBJ2-1 provide the parts outside the CDR3, is DTGVSQNPRHKITKRGQNVTFRCDPISEHNRLYWYRQTLGQGPEFLTYFQNEAQLEKSRLLSDRFSAERPKGSFSTLEIQRTEQGDSAMYLCASSLAGPYNEQFFGPGTRLTVL.

The chain joins TRBV2 to TRBJ1-2; D remains ambiguous. CDR1 and CDR2 from the germline V gene are SNHLY and FYNNEI. CDR3 length equals 15 residues. The V gene lost 4 bases and the J gene lost 0 bases, with 12 bases spanning the gap. The CDR3 region is CASSVGDYTNYGYTF. CDR3 nucleotides: TGTGCCAGCAGTGTTGGCGATTACACTAACTATGGCTACACCTTC.

The chain employs TRBV15 and TRBJ1-6; D remains unclear. Trimming took 0 bases from V and 6 from J, leaving 6 bases between them. Germline V lookup: CDR1 LNHNV, CDR2 YYDKDF (reference sequence). The CDR3 is 14 amino acids. CDR3 protein: CATSREKSNSPLHF. The CDR3 DNA reads as TGTGCCACCAGCAGAGAAAAAAGTAATTCACCCCTCCACTTT.

This chain uses TRBV7-8 with TRBJ1-1; D is undetermined. The germline V gene has CDR1 SGHVS and CDR2 FQNEAQ. V lost 2 bases and J 1 base, leaving 8 bases between the germline ends. The CDR3 contains 14 residues. CDR3 loop: CASSLLDGNTEAFF. The CDR3 nucleotides read TGTGCCAGCAGCTTATTGGACGGGAACACTGAAGCTTTCTTT.

The J gene is TRBJ1-1, the V gene TRBV29-1; D is undetermined. The CDR3 has 12 residues. The V end was cut by 3 bases, the J end by 1 base, with 6 bases between. Germline V gene sequence: CDR1 SQVTM, CDR2 ANQGSEA. CDR3 in DNA: TGCAGCGTTGACAGAGAGAACACTGAAGCTTTCTTT. Amino acids: CSVDRENTEAFF.

The chain carries TRBV7-2 and TRBJ2-1, with D maybe TRBD2 (5 bases). V was trimmed by 2 bases and J by 1 base, leaving 12 bases between them. Germline V CDR1 and CDR2: SGHTA, FQGNSA. The CDR3 totals 16 residues. CDR3 nucleotides: TGTGCCAGCAGCTTAAAGCTAGCTGGGTCCTACAATGAGCAGTTCTTC. It codes for CASSLKLAGSYNEQFF.

This chain uses TRBV10-3 with TRBJ1-6; D not certain. From germline, CDR1 is ENHRY and CDR2 SYGVKD. V lost 3 bases, J lost 9 bases, and 12 bases lay in between. The CDR3 has 14 amino acids. CDR3 in DNA: TGTGCCATCAGTGAAGGAGGGTCCGGTTCACCCCTCCACTTT. It specifies CAISEGGSGSPLHF.

The chain uses TRBV9 and TRBJ1-1, with D hard to call. Trimming stripped 4 bases from V and 2 bases from J, with 9 bases between. This CDR3 comprises 13 residues. The germline CDR1 and CDR2 sequences are SGDLS and YYNGEE. The CDR3 DNA follows: TGTGCCAGCAGCCTATACACAAACACTGAAGCTTTCTTT. Translated, it gives CASSLYTNTEAFF. Looking up the rest from reference TRBV9 and TRBJ1-1 gives the full variable domain: DSGVTQTPKHLITATGQRVTLRCSPRSGDLSVYWYQQSLDQGLQFLIQYYNGEERAKGNILERFSAQQFPDLHSELNLSSLELGDSALYFCASSLYTNTEAFFGQGTRLTVV.

V usage is TRBV6-1 and J usage is TRBJ1-3; D remains unclear. The ends were cut back, 2 bases at V and 1 base at J, with 18 bases in the middle. This CDR3 comprises 18 residues. The germline V gene encodes CDR1 MNHNS and CDR2 SASEGT. The CDR3 coding sequence is TGTGCCAGCAGTGAAAGGAGGCAGGCGGGTTCTTCTGGAAACACCATATATTTT. It codes for CASSERRQAGSSGNTIYF.

J is TRBJ1-1 and V is TRBV29-1; 9 bases map to TRBD1. The CDR3 has 11 residues. Looked up from germline, CDR1 is SQVTM and CDR2 is ANQGSEA. With V trimmed by 4 bases and J by 10 bases, 4 bases remained unmatched. CDR3 DNA: TGCAGCGTTGCGGGACAGGGCAGAGCTTTCTTT. It codes for CSVAGQGRAFF.

The chain couples TRBV2 to TRBJ2-1; D may be TRBD2 (6 bases). V was shortened by 7 bases and J by 12 bases, with 19 bases between the two germline ends. The CDR3 covers 13 residues. The germline CDR1 and CDR2 sequences are SNHLY and FYNNEI. The CDR3 DNA sequence: TGTGCCAGCACTCTACAAGGTGGGACTGCGCAGTTCTTC. This codes for CASTLQGGTAQFF. Complete variable domain (other parts from reference TRBV2 and TRBJ2-1): EPEVTQTPSHQVTQMGQEVILRCVPISNHLYFYWYRQILGQKVEFLVSFYNNEISEKSEIFDDQFSVERPDGSNFTLKIRSTKLEDSAMYFCASTLQGGTAQFFGPGTRLTVL.

CDR3 nucleotides: TGCGCCAGCAGCTTTTCAGGGCAGAGGGCCTACGAGCAGTACTTC. Translated: CASSFSGQRAYEQYF. The V call is TRBV5-1, the J call TRBJ2-7; either TRBD1 or TRBD2 may fit D (5 bases each). The CDR3 runs 15 residues. Trimming removed 2 bases from V and 2 bases from J, with 14 bases in between. Per germline, CDR1 SGHRS and CDR2 YFSETQ.

This rearrangement joins TRBV27 to TRBJ1-2; 7 positions match TRBD1. The germline gives CDR1 MNHEY, CDR2 SMNVEV (reference sequence). The CDR3 runs to 13 residues. V lost 5 bases, J lost 2 bases, and 2 bases stayed unmatched. CDR3 bases: TGTGCCAGCAGTCCCAGGGGGAACTATGGCTACACCTTC. Protein sequence: CASSPRGNYGYTF.

The gene calls are TRBV2 and TRBJ2-5; perhaps D is TRBD1 or TRBD2 (5 bases each). V was trimmed by 6 bases and J by 5 bases, leaving 19 bases between them. The CDR3 has 15 residues. Germline CDR1 is SNHLY and CDR2 is FYNNEI. CDR3 in DNA: TGTGCCAGCAGAAACCGGGACGGAGCTTTGGAGACCCAGTACTTC. Its translation is CASRNRDGALETQYF. Variable domain in full (rest from reference TRBV2 and TRBJ2-5): EPEVTQTPSHQVTQMGQEVILRCVPISNHLYFYWYRQILGQKVEFLVSFYNNEISEKSEIFDDQFSVERPDGSNFTLKIRSTKLEDSAMYFCASRNRDGALETQYFGPGTRLLVL.

The chain is built from TRBV5-8 and TRBJ2-7, with D uncertain. Looked up from germline, CDR1 is SGHTS and CDR2 is YDEGEE. CDR3 length: 14 residues. With 1 base removed from V and 5 bases from J, the gap between germline ends came to 13 bases. The CDR3 region is CASSLSISSDEQYF. The DNA for the CDR3 is TGTGCCAGCAGCTTGTCCATCTCGTCGGACGAGCAGTACTTC.

The genes are TRBV19 and TRBJ2-1, with 7 bases identical to TRBD2. Trimming cost V 4 bases and J 2 bases; bases outside gene matches: 8. In germline, CDR1 is LNHDA, CDR2 SQIVND (reference sequence). The CDR3 runs to 16 residues. CDR3 DNA: TGTGCCAGTAGTACTTGGGGCGGGGGACCCTACAATGAGCAGTTCTTC. This encodes CASSTWGGGPYNEQFF.

A note on this clone: The junction departs from germline at one end; a sequencing error may be responsible. The CDR3 here is CATSHRTAGETQYF. The CDR3 nucleotides are TGTGCCACCAGTCACAGGACAGCTGGGGAGACCCAGTACTTC. The V call is TRBV6-6, the J call TRBJ2-5; D possibly corresponds to TRBD1 (6 bases). The germline CDR1 and CDR2 sequences are MNHNY and SVGAGI (reference sequence). There are 14 residues in the CDR3.

This clone was seen once. The chain combines TRBV5-5 with TRBJ1-2; D call uncertain. CDR1 and CDR2 from the germline V gene are SGHKS and YYEKEE (reference sequence). The CDR3 has 13 residues. With 0 bases removed from V and 2 bases from J, the gap between germline ends came to 5 bases. CDR3 bases: TGTGCCAGCAGCTTGGGGACCAACTATGGCTACACCTTC. This encodes CASSLGTNYGYTF.

The chain employs TRBV30 and TRBJ1-3; 7 nucleotides align to TRBD1. The germline gives CDR1 GTSNPN, CDR2 SVGIG (reference sequence). This CDR3 is built from 16 residues. J was trimmed by 0 bases and V by 1 base; bases with no gene match: 6. The DNA for the CDR3 is TGTGCCTGGAGTGACTCAGACAGGGACTCTGGAAACACCATATATTTT. As protein: CAWSDSDRDSGNTIYF.

This clone was picked up one time. The chain is built from TRBV7-5 and TRBJ2-7. TRBV7-5 is a pseudogene segment. This CDR3 comprises 18 residues. CDR3 sequence (DNA): TGTGCCAGAAGCCATACATACTACCGGGACGTACATGTCTACGAGCAGTACTTC. Its translation: CARSHTYYRDVHVYEQYF.

The chain is built from TRBV6-5 and TRBJ1-4, with D uncertain. The germline V gene has CDR1 MNHEY and CDR2 SVGAGI. Trimming removed 6 bases at V and 2 bases at J, with 13 bases between. The CDR3 extends over 15 amino acids. This CDR3 reads CASSHRGLTNEKLFF. The CDR3 region has the DNA TGTGCCAGCAGCCACCGTGGGTTGACTAATGAAAAACTGTTTTTT.

The CDR3 DNA sequence: TGTGCCAGCAAGGGGGGGTACGGGGCCAACGTCCTGACTTTC. Protein: CASKGGYGANVLTF. The chain employs TRBV2 and TRBJ2-6; TRBD2 might be the D (7 bases). Between the trimmed V and J ends, which lost 7 bases and 4 bases, there was a span of 11 bases. CDR1 is SNHLY, CDR2 FYNNEI, per germline. The CDR3 sequence is 14 residues long.

The CDR3 is CASSLANRGDTEAFF. In DNA form, the CDR3 reads TGTGCCAGCAGCTTGGCAAACAGGGGGGATACTGAAGCTTTCTTT. The rearrangement links TRBV7-9 to TRBJ1-1; TRBD1 agrees at 8 bases. There are 15 residues in the CDR3. The junction had 8 bases not matched to a gene; V was cut back by 3 bases and J by 5 bases. The V gene's germline CDR1 is SEHNR and CDR2 FQNEAQ (reference sequence).

V is TRBV5-6 and J is TRBJ2-5, with TRBD1 matching over 7 bases. The trim removed 3 bases at V and 2 bases at J, leaving 10 bases unmatched. Germline V gene sequence: CDR1 SGHDT, CDR2 YYEEEE. CDR3 length: 16 amino acids. CDR3 region: CASSSTGFGVQETQYF. Written as DNA, the CDR3 is TGTGCCAGCAGCTCGACAGGGTTCGGGGTACAAGAGACCCAGTACTTC. The full variable domain, its missing parts supplied by reference TRBV5-6 and TRBJ2-5, is DAGVTQSPTHLIKTRGQQVTLRCSPKSGHDTVSWYQQALGQGPQFIFQYYEEEERQRGNFPDRFSGHQFPNYSSELNVNALLLGDSALYLCASSSTGFGVQETQYFGPGTRLLVL.

The chain combines TRBV19 with TRBJ2-2; 9 bases fit TRBD1. Germline CDR1 is LNHDA and CDR2 is SQIVND (reference sequence). V shed 3 bases, J shed 5 bases, and the junction held 7 bases outside the gene matches. This CDR3 contains 16 residues. CDR3: CASSIAGTGRTGELFF. As DNA, the CDR3 is TGTGCCAGTAGTATTGCCGGGACAGGGAGGACCGGGGAGCTGTTTTTT.

This chain connects TRBV5-1 to TRBJ1-1, with a weak D call TRBD1 (5 bases). In germline, CDR1 is SGHRS, CDR2 YFSETQ. CDR3 length: 13 amino acids. V gave up 4 bases and J gave up 2 bases, with 9 bases separating them. The CDR3 region is CASSPDSNTEAFF. CDR3 sequence (DNA): TGCGCCAGCAGCCCCGACAGCAACACTGAAGCTTTCTTT.